This entry is about one TCR beta chain. The CDR3 consists of 15 residues. Germline assignment: CDR1 SGHTA and CDR2 FQGNSA. The V segment lost 4 bases and the J segment 8 bases; nucleotides outside the gene matches: 8. Documented treatment: around 19 received Ad26.COV2.S at low or high dose, single or two shots; a few received placebo; per-sample allocation not given. Samples came from day 63 after the first vaccine or placebo injection. This specimen comes from a study of Ad26.COV2.S vaccination and SARS-CoV-2 variants. Here immunoSEQ multiplex PCR was the method, and the copy in TCRdb shows in-frame clones only, minus some. The data hold about 680,000 clones, with roughly 90% observed a single time.

This chain links TRBV7-2 with TRBJ1-4; TRBD1 agrees at 9 bases. The sequences come from peripheral blood, collected in a trial of Ad26.COV2.S vaccine versus placebo. The sequence was obtained from a person between 18 and 65 years old who received the Ad26.COV2.S COVID-19 vaccine or a placebo. CDR3 protein: CASSWTGTGREKLFF. As DNA, the CDR3 is TGTGCCAGCAGCTGGACCGGGACAGGGAGGGAAAAACTGTTTTTT.